The 27 T cell receptor beta chains below all came from one sample that was sequenced in a study of tumor-infiltrating lymphocytes in primary liver carcinoma. Unsorted whole blood supplied the RNA, and germline DNA was extracted too. Reverse transcription of roughly 0.5 ug total RNA with a constant-region primer produced TCR beta cDNA. Employing slightly modified ARM-PCR, three nested multiplex PCR rounds were run, and these gave rise to the TCR beta libraries. Investigators reported that the first two PCR rounds, at around 11 cycles each, used TRBV1-TRBV30 forward primers with a C-beta reverse primer. TCRdb used MiXCR to reprocess the multiplex PCR reads, holding one entry per CDR3 protein. Among around 330,000 distinct CDR3 sequences listed, over 55% were seen once. Sequenced input: peripheral blood. These receptors came from a man in his forties or fifties with primary liver carcinoma and hepatitis B virus infection.

The chain recombines TRBV4-2 with TRBJ2-3; D might be TRBD2 (7 bases). CDR3 length: 18 amino acids. In germline, CDR1 is LGHNA, CDR2 YNFKEQ. V lost 0 bases and J lost 4, with 20 bases in between. CDR3 DNA sequence: TGTGCCAGCAGCCAAGATCGAGATAACGGAGGGGGGGCAGATACGCAGTATTTT. The encoded protein is CASSQDRDNGGGADTQYF.

On this clonotype: A much larger clone is a single base away; this may be a read error. The chain combines TRBV4-3 with TRBJ2-3; TRBD2 agrees at 9 bases. The CDR3 contains 16 residues. Germline CDR1 and CDR2: LGHNA and YSLEER. CDR3 in DNA: TGCGCCAGCAGCCAAGGGTCTAGCGGGATCTCAGATACGCACTATTTT. Encoded protein: CASSQGSSGISDTHYF.

DNA of the CDR3: TGTGCAGGCAGTGTACTAGCGACTTCCTACAATGAGCAGTTCTTC. Translating gives CAGSVLATSYNEQFF. V gene TRBV12-3 or TRBV12-4 combines with J gene TRBJ2-1, with 7 bases aligning to TRBD2. The CDR3 is 15 residues long.

With regard to this clonotype: A much larger clone lies one base from this, so it may be a read error. The chain joins TRBV12-3 or TRBV12-4 to TRBJ2-3; 9 nucleotides line up with TRBD2. The CDR3 length is 16 residues. The CDR3 is CASNLGTSRFTDTQYF. The CDR3 DNA follows: TGTGCCAGCAATTTAGGGACTAGCAGGTTTACAGATACGCAGTATTTT.

About this clonotype itself: The junction and the germline gene differ at one end; a read error may be behind it. The chain couples TRBV11-1 to TRBJ2-5; D gene uncertain. Germline V CDR1 and CDR2: SGHAT, FQDESV (reference sequence). The CDR3 is 13 amino acids. CDR3 nucleotide sequence: TGTGCCAGCAGCTTTGCATGGGAAGAGGCCCAGTACTTC. This translates into CASSFAWEEAQYF.

This clonotype was detected only once. A much larger clone lies one base from this, so it may be a read error. The chain employs TRBV29-1 and TRBJ2-1; D gene unclear. This CDR3 is 13 amino acids long. Germline CDR1 is SQVTM and CDR2 is ANQGSEA. The CDR3 DNA reads TGCAACGTTGATAATATTGGGCTGGGTGAGCAGTTCTTC. Encoded protein: CNVDNIGLGEQFF.

This clonotype was picked up a small number of times. This rearrangement joins TRBV5-1 to TRBJ2-2; 7 bases map to TRBD1. CDR3 length equals 16 residues. Germline V gene sequence: CDR1 SGHRS, CDR2 YFSETQ. V lost 1 base to trimming and J lost 5 bases; unmatched junction nucleotides: 8. This chain's CDR3 is CASSLMRGRRTGELFF. The CDR3 DNA reads as TGCGCCAGCAGCTTGATGAGGGGGCGCCGGACCGGGGAGCTGTTTTTT.

This chain joins TRBV13 and TRBJ1-6; TRBD1 agrees at 8 bases. Trimming removed 5 bases from V and 13 bases from J; junction bases left unmatched: 13. Germline V CDR1 and CDR2: PRHDT, FYEKMQ (reference sequence). The length of the CDR3 is 15 residues. CDR3 sequence reads: CASSPVGRGRLPLHF. The CDR3 coding sequence is TGTGCCAGCAGCCCCGTGGGCAGGGGGCGTCTGCCCCTCCACTTT.

A remark on this clonotype: At one of its ends the junction is not consistent with the germline gene, which may arise from a read error. This rearrangement joins TRBV12-3 or TRBV12-4 to TRBJ1-5; D is unclear. The CDR3 loop spans 13 amino acids. As DNA, the CDR3 is TGTGCCAGCAGCCCCGGTCATATCCAGCCCCAGTACTTT. Translated: CASSPGHIQPQYF.

As to this clonotype: This may arise from a read error, as a much more abundant clone is one base away. This chain joins TRBV6-5 and TRBJ2-1; 8 bases align to TRBD1. This CDR3 spans 12 amino acids. Germline CDR1 and CDR2: MNHEY and SVGAGI. The CDR3 sequence: CTSSRTGIEQFF. Here the CDR3 DNA reads TGTACCAGCAGTCGGACAGGGATTGAGCAGTTCTTC.

Details on this clonotype: A much larger clone differs by one base, so this may be a read error. The J gene is TRBJ1-2, the V gene TRBV4-1; D may be TRBD1 (6 bases). This CDR3 spans 15 amino acids. The germline V gene encodes CDR1 MGHRA and CDR2 YSYEKL. V shed 7 bases and J shed 0 bases, with 15 bases lying between them. CDR3 in amino acids: CASTAQGQSNYGYTF. The CDR3 coding sequence is TGCGCCAGCACCGCCCAGGGACAATCTAACTATGGCTACACCTTC.

Details on this clonotype: This clone may be a read error of a much larger clone one base away. V usage is TRBV6-1 and J usage is TRBJ1-2; the match to TRBD1 covers 8 bases. CDR1 and CDR2 (germline): MNHNS, SASEGT. Trimming took 4 bases from V and 4 from J; bases not matched to a gene: 5. The CDR3 length is 14 residues. Written as DNA, the CDR3 is TGTGCCAGCAGTGGGACAGGGCGCTCCTATGGCTACACCTTC. Translation gives CASSGTGRSYGYTF.

This clonotype showed up just a few times. Possible read error: a much larger clone is one base away. V gene TRBV12-3 or TRBV12-4 combines with J gene TRBJ2-5; D uncertain. The CDR3 totals 12 residues. The CDR3 DNA reads TGTGCCAGCAGTTTAGAACAAGGGACCCAGTACTTC. It encodes CASSLEQGTQYF.

V is TRBV14 and J is TRBJ2-1; tentative D call: TRBD2 (6 bases). The germline V gene encodes CDR1 SGHDN and CDR2 FVKESK. Trimming shortened V by 4 bases and J by 1 base, and 26 bases separated the two germline ends. CDR3 size: 20 residues. The CDR3 here is CASSPPVARGLSISYNEQFF. The CDR3 DNA is TGTGCCAGCAGCCCTCCAGTCGCGAGGGGACTGTCGATATCCTACAATGAGCAGTTCTTC.

Comment on this clonotype: This may arise from a read error, as a much more abundant clone is one base away. V usage is TRBV4-3 and J usage is TRBJ1-4, with D possibly TRBD1 on 6 matching bases. The CDR3 extends over 15 amino acids. The V gene lost 1 base and the J gene lost 10 bases, with 16 bases spanning the gap. CDR1 is LGHNA, CDR2 YSLEER, per germline. This chain's CDR3 is CASSQAGGRVGKLFF. CDR3 DNA: TGCGCCAGCAGCCAAGCTGGGGGGCGAGTAGGAAAACTGTTTTTT.

The chain joins TRBV6-1 to TRBJ2-5; 10 bases align to TRBD2. This CDR3 is 14 amino acids long. V trimming: 4 bases; J trimming: 9 bases; junction bases outside the gene matches: 8. Germline V gives CDR1 MNHNS, CDR2 SASEGT. The CDR3 region is CASSASGSGQPQYF. The CDR3 DNA is TGTGCCAGCAGTGCTAGCGGGAGCGGACAGCCCCAGTACTTC.

This clonotype was seen just once. Germline and junction disagree at one end, which may indicate a read error. The rearrangement links TRBV6-1 to TRBJ1-3, with D hard to call. This CDR3 contains 15 residues. Germline CDR1 and CDR2: MNHNS and SASEGT. The CDR3 nucleotides read TGTGCCAGCCGTGAAGCGTCTGGGTTGCGAAACACCATATATTTT. As protein: CASREASGLRNTIYF.

In regard to this clonotype: Given a much more abundant clone one base away, this may be a read error. The limits of the CDR3 on the DNA are not certain, so only TCRdb's listed CDR3 is given. This rearrangement joins TRBV6-6 to TRBJ2-7; the D call TRBD2 from the table was never checked on the DNA. Per germline, CDR1 MNHNY and CDR2 SVGAGI (reference sequence). Termini included, the CDR3 measures 17 amino acids. The CDR3 spells CASSYIWGRGTSYEQHF.

This clonotype has only a few counts. CDR3: CASSVDGYGYTF. In DNA form, the CDR3 reads TGCGCCAGCAGCGTCGACGGCTATGGCTACACCTTC. V usage is TRBV5-1 and J usage is TRBJ1-2; D is ambiguous. CDR1 and CDR2 from the germline V gene are SGHRS and YFSETQ. V was cut by 4 bases and J by 4 bases, with 8 bases left in between. The length of the CDR3 is 12 residues.

The rearrangement uses TRBV11-2 and TRBJ2-5; possibly TRBD1 or TRBD2 for D (5 bases each). Germline V lookup: CDR1 SGHAT, CDR2 FQNNGV. CDR3 size: 15 residues. The V and J ends lost 9 bases and 1 base respectively, with 18 bases between them. CDR3 coding DNA: TGTGCCAGTAGCACGGGACCAGCGGTCCAAGAGACCCAGTACTTC. Its translation: CASSTGPAVQETQYF.

This clonotype was seen repeatedly, ten times or more. CDR3: CASSQGGTGELFF. DNA of the CDR3: TGCGCCAGCAGCCAGGGCGGAACCGGGGAGCTGTTTTTT. The chain joins TRBV4-3 to TRBJ2-2; D not certain. Germline CDR1 and CDR2: LGHNA and YSLEER. The V end lost 3 bases, the J end lost 5 bases, and 7 bases lay between the germline ends. The CDR3 is made up of 13 amino acids.

With respect to this clonotype: A much larger clone differs from this one at a single base, so this may be a read error. The J gene is TRBJ1-1, the V gene TRBV6-6; no firm D call. The CDR3 is 11 residues long. Germline CDR1 and CDR2: MNHNY and SVGAGI (reference sequence). CDR3 residues: CPSSLNTEAFF. Here the CDR3 DNA reads TGTCCCAGCAGTTTGAACACTGAAGCTTTCTTT.

Concerning this clonotype: One end of the junction does not line up with germline, which may come from a read error. The chain uses TRBV5-6 and TRBJ2-7; no clear D. CDR1 is SGHDT and CDR2 is YYEEEE in the germline V gene. This CDR3 spans 12 amino acids. The chain's CDR3 is CASRSLSYKQYF. In DNA, the CDR3 is TGTGCCAGCAGATCCCTATCCTACAAGCAGTACTTC.

With regard to this clonotype: This clone may be a read error of a much larger clone one base away. The CDR3 does not close with the conserved phenylalanine or tryptophan, likely indicating a read error. The chain combines TRBV6-1 with TRBJ1-1; D not certain. Per the germline V gene, CDR1 is MNHNS and CDR2 is SASEGT. The V end was cut by 8 bases, the J end by 4 bases, with 14 bases between. This CDR3 contains 13 residues. CDR3 coding DNA: TGTGCCAGCGCCTCGTCGACCGGCACTGAAGCTTTCCTT. Its translation is CASASSTGTEAFL.

This chain connects TRBV12-3 or TRBV12-4 to TRBJ2-3, with a possible D match to TRBD2 (5 bases). The germline V and J ends were trimmed by 8 bases and 5 bases, with 14 bases remaining between them. The CDR3 is 13 amino acids. The CDR3 DNA is TGTGCCAGCGCAGAGCGGCACCTAGATACGCAGTATTTT. Translation: CASAERHLDTQYF.

This clonotype was counted between two and nine times. The rearrangement links TRBV6-5 to TRBJ2-7, with 9 bases that match TRBD2. V dropped 4 bases and J dropped 0; count of bases not matched to a gene: 10. Germline V lookup: CDR1 MNHEY, CDR2 SVGAGI. The CDR3 length is 17 residues. The CDR3 region is CASSWLAGTQSSYEQYF. DNA of the CDR3: TGTGCCAGCAGTTGGCTAGCGGGAACCCAAAGCTCCTACGAGCAGTACTTC.

With respect to this clonotype: As the CDR3 is not closed by the conserved phenylalanine or tryptophan, this likely results from a read error. The rearrangement links TRBV20-1 to TRBJ2-7, with a possible D match to TRBD2 (5 bases). V was clipped by 5 bases and J by 1 base, with 12 bases between them. The CDR3 sequence is 13 residues long. Germline lookup yields CDR1 DFQATT and CDR2 SNEGSKA (reference sequence). CDR3 sequence (DNA): TGCAGTGCTGTGGACTCTCGATCCTACGAGCAGTACTCC. Protein product: CSAVDSRSYEQYS.